This T cell receptor beta chain derives from a study of shared clonotypes between healthy human individuals (dated by TCRdb to about 2020). Study-wide context: The cohort comprised two women and a few men aged 18 to 49 years. For each donor, CD4 naive and CD4 memory were each run on three plates, CD8 naive on two plates, and CD8 memory on one plate. Blood TCR repertoires of a handful of healthy adults were deeply sequenced to estimate repertoire size and the extent of clonotype sharing between individuals. To increase sequencing depth and limit assay-specific biases, different laboratories used diverse techniques to prepare libraries and sequence TCR repertoires. Between about 0.8 and 9 billion PBMCs per donor were obtained by leukapheresis.

TCR CDR3 regions were amplified from genomic DNA by multiplex PCR using the deep immunoSEQ assay. Extracted genomic DNA from each cell subset was distributed evenly across all wells of several immunoSEQ 96-well plates, and each plate was treated as a replicate. For sorted subsets, each replicate PCR was loaded with 200 ng genomic DNA, equivalent to some 27,000 T cell genomes. The purified libraries were quantified using a Qubit 3.0 fluorometer, sized with a Bioanalyzer 2100, and then quantified again using the KAPA Library Quantification kit. Each immunoSEQ 96-well plate was sequenced on its own single-read 150-cycle Illumina NextSeq 550 flow cell. In the source study's methods: Because the immunoSEQ output included only junctional sequences and no quality scores, the filtering could not be the same as the filtering used for full-length reads. To assign V/J genes and CDR3, sequences were annotated against IMGT germline references using PyIR, a Python wrapper for IgBLAST v1.9. Reads were filtered out if the reads had weak V/J assignments (E-value above 1e-6), no CDR3, stop codons, out-of-frame junctions, or ambiguous translated residues. V3J clonotypes were defined by identical inferred V gene, J gene, and CDR3 amino acid sequence. The percentage overlap between two repertoires was calculated by dividing the number of shared unique clonotypes by the size of the smaller repertoire. Richness of each repertoire was evaluated using RTK rarefaction, the Chao1 estimator, and Recon v2.1 estimates of unobserved clonotypes. For all TCRbeta clonotypes obtained by the gDNA method from several donors, generation probabilities were computed with OLGA. TCRdb holds this immuneACCESS table with in-frame rearrangements only. Some clones are missing; in checked studies, unresolved V genes explain under half, and the rest has no known cause. For V, J and clone size, that table is used; D and trimming come from the DNA. In this sample the table shows about 1.4 million clones, over 95% of which occur a single time. The ten largest clones take up about 1.2% of the sample.

On the study overall, not on this receptor specifically: Compared with non-shared clonotypes, the clonotypes found in all four sorted-subset donors had higher generation probabilities. Because the study included only a small number of donors, the genetic and exposure-history diversity represented was limited. Even with the large sequencing depth, rarefaction of the sorted-subset datasets indicated that sequencing was incomplete. Sampling was limited to blood, and TCR repertoires in tissue likely differ from TCR repertoires in blood. Across four donors, around 5% of naive CD4, approximately 3.6% of naive CD8, under 2.5% of memory CD4, and 0.4% to 0.45% of memory CD8 clonotypes were shared. Naive subsets generally had larger estimated clonotype richness than memory subsets. Pairwise subsampling indicated that sequencing depth was expected to affect the degree of clonotype sharing among donors.

As encoded in the germline V gene, CDR1 is KGHSH while CDR2 is LQKENI. The CDR3 contains 15 residues, cysteine and phenylalanine counted. Of the read, only the CDR3 DNA is kept; its 45 bases are in frame from base 1. Ends trimmed: V by 3 bases, J by 6 bases; bases unmatched to a gene: 8. The donors were healthy, HIV-negative adults who had no recently reported acute infections or vaccinations. Every donor was a Caucasian adult living in Nashville, Tennessee, USA. Magnetic negative selection was used to enrich CD4+ T cells, after which naive cells were positively selected on CD45RA and the negative fraction became the memory subset. Blood was obtained by leukapheresis, after which PBMCs were separated by Ficoll-Histopaque density gradient centrifugation and cryopreserved in liquid nitrogen vapor phase. Analytical flow cytometry was used to check the purity and quantity of each magnetically sorted T cell population. Genomic DNA was isolated from every sorted fraction and measured by UV absorbance on a Nanodrop 2000c.

Concerning this clone: No cognate antigen has been identified for it. The input lacks base qualities; no much larger clone sits a single base away.

The sequence came from a young man in good health. The source material was naive CD4+ T cells sorted from blood. In the paper's terms, the cell subset or site label means: CD45RA+ positively selected. The sequence is built from TRBV18 and TRBJ2-7, and 10 junction bases match TRBD2. The nucleotide sequence reads TGTGCCAGCTCACCGACCGGGACTAGCGTATCCGAGCAGTACTTC. The encoded protein is CASSPTGTSVSEQYF.